This is a list of T cell receptor beta chains from one sample in a study of cytomegalovirus exposure and HLA in healthy donors. Here immunoSEQ multiplex PCR was the method, and the copy in TCRdb shows in-frame clones only, minus some. This table has some 180,000 clones, 75% appearing once. Sequencing was carried out using PBMCs. The origin of the receptors is a male donor in good health and CMV-seronegative. Each CDR3 is given with its conserved first and last residue. The order of the fields is V gene, D gene, J gene, clone size, CDR3 protein, CDR3 DNA. D genes are given only for firm matches. Size is stated for part of the rows, as once, few or many counts, or as a class when the clone is expanded.

V gene: TRBV29-1
D gene: TRBD2
J gene: TRBJ2-1
clone size: .
CDR3 protein: CSVEASGGGYNEQFF
CDR3 DNA: TGCAGCGTTGAGGCTAGCGGGGGGGGCTACAATGAGCAGTTCTTC

V gene: TRBV28
D gene: .
J gene: TRBJ1-5
clone size: .
CDR3 protein: CASSAGGQPQHF
CDR3 DNA: TGTGCCAGCAGTGCGGGGGGCCAGCCCCAGCATTTT

V gene: TRBV6-6
D gene: .
J gene: TRBJ2-5
clone size: .
CDR3 protein: CASSYSTGNQETQYF
CDR3 DNA: TGTGCCAGCAGTTACTCAACGGGGAACCAAGAGACCCAGTACTTC

V gene: TRBV2
D gene: TRBD1
J gene: TRBJ2-1
clone size: few
CDR3 protein: CASRAGTGHYNEQFF
CDR3 DNA: TGTGCCAGCAGAGCCGGGACAGGGCACTACAATGAGCAGTTCTTC

V gene: TRBV10-1
D gene: .
J gene: TRBJ1-4
clone size: .
CDR3 protein: CASRVALGENEKLFF
CDR3 DNA: TGCGCCAGCAGAGTTGCTCTAGGTGAGAATGAAAAACTGTTTTTT

V gene: TRBV4-2
D gene: TRBD1
J gene: TRBJ2-1
clone size: .
CDR3 protein: CASSQDRRQGAENEQFF
CDR3 DNA: TGTGCCAGCAGCCAAGATCGAAGACAGGGGGCGGAAAATGAGCAGTTCTTC

V gene: TRBV7-2
D gene: TRBD2
J gene: TRBJ2-1
clone size: .
CDR3 protein: CASSFSRGGYNEQFF
CDR3 DNA: TGTGCCAGCAGTTTCTCGCGGGGGGGGTACAATGAGCAGTTCTTC

V gene: TRBV30
D gene: .
J gene: TRBJ2-3
clone size: .
CDR3 protein: CAWSVGGFTDTQYF
CDR3 DNA: TGTGCCTGGAGTGTAGGGGGTTTCACAGATACGCAGTATTTT

V gene: TRBV30
D gene: .
J gene: TRBJ1-1
clone size: .
CDR3 protein: CAWSQGSNTEAFF
CDR3 DNA: TGTGCCTGGTCACAGGGATCGAACACTGAAGCTTTCTTT

V gene: TRBV19
D gene: TRBD2
J gene: TRBJ2-1
clone size: .
CDR3 protein: CASNSGGAGEQFF
CDR3 DNA: TGTGCCAGTAACAGCGGGGGGGCCGGTGAGCAGTTCTTC

V gene: TRBV6-6
D gene: TRBD1
J gene: TRBJ2-7
clone size: .
CDR3 protein: CASSRDRVYEQYF
CDR3 DNA: TGTGCCAGCAGCCGGGACAGGGTGTACGAGCAGTACTTC

V gene: TRBV4-3
D gene: TRBD2
J gene: TRBJ2-7
clone size: .
CDR3 protein: CASSSGLAETYEQYF
CDR3 DNA: TGCGCCAGCAGCTCCGGACTAGCGGAGACCTACGAGCAGTACTTC

V gene: TRBV6-5
D gene: .
J gene: TRBJ2-7
clone size: .
CDR3 protein: CASSYSSAQVEQYF
CDR3 DNA: TGTGCCAGCAGCTATAGTTCCGCACAGGTCGAGCAGTACTTC

V gene: TRBV6-5
D gene: .
J gene: TRBJ2-7
clone size: few
CDR3 protein: CASSYRLGSGGYEQYF
CDR3 DNA: TGTGCCAGCAGTTACCGATTGGGTAGCGGAGGGTACGAGCAGTACTTC

V gene: TRBV15
D gene: .
J gene: TRBJ1-5
clone size: .
CDR3 protein: CATSSIMTALYSNQPQHF
CDR3 DNA: TGTGCCACCAGCAGCATAATGACAGCGCTTTATAGCAATCAGCCCCAGCATTTT

V gene: TRBV6-4
D gene: .
J gene: TRBJ1-5
clone size: .
CDR3 protein: CASRYRANSNQPQHF
CDR3 DNA: TGTGCCAGCAGGTACAGGGCCAACAGCAATCAGCCCCAGCATTTT

V gene: TRBV11-2
D gene: TRBD1
J gene: TRBJ1-6
clone size: .
CDR3 protein: CASSLLTGESPLHF
CDR3 DNA: TGTGCCAGCAGCTTGTTGACAGGGGAGTCACCCCTCCACTTT

V gene: TRBV9
D gene: TRBD2
J gene: TRBJ2-1
clone size: few
CDR3 protein: CASSVGGSGGSSYNEQFF
CDR3 DNA: TGTGCCAGCAGCGTAGGGGGGTCTGGCGGGAGTAGCTACAATGAGCAGTTCTTC

V gene: TRBV4-1
D gene: .
J gene: TRBJ1-5
clone size: .
CDR3 protein: CASSQLTGRNQPQHF
CDR3 DNA: TGCGCCAGCAGCCAGTTGACAGGACGCAATCAGCCCCAGCATTTT

V gene: TRBV6-1
D gene: TRBD1
J gene: TRBJ1-6
clone size: .
CDR3 protein: CASSADRAGTYNSPLHF
CDR3 DNA: TGTGCCAGCAGTGCGGACAGGGCGGGGACCTATAATTCCCCCCTCCACTTT

V gene: TRBV10-3
D gene: TRBD1
J gene: TRBJ1-5
clone size: .
CDR3 protein: CAISSTGQARNQPQHF
CDR3 DNA: TGTGCCATCAGTTCAACGGGACAGGCCCGGAATCAGCCCCAGCATTTT

V gene: TRBV29-1
D gene: TRBD2
J gene: TRBJ2-1
clone size: .
CDR3 protein: CSVESTSGRSEQFF
CDR3 DNA: TGCAGCGTTGAATCAACTAGCGGGAGAAGTGAGCAGTTCTTC

V gene: TRBV5-1
D gene: .
J gene: TRBJ1-4
clone size: .
CDR3 protein: CASSLGGFATNEKLFF
CDR3 DNA: TGCGCCAGCAGCTTGGGAGGGTTTGCAACTAATGAAAAACTGTTTTTT

V gene: TRBV25-1
D gene: TRBD2
J gene: TRBJ2-1
clone size: .
CDR3 protein: CASSVSGDEQFF
CDR3 DNA: TGTGCCAGCAGTGTAAGCGGGGATGAGCAGTTCTTC

V gene: TRBV30
D gene: .
J gene: TRBJ1-5
clone size: .
CDR3 protein: CAWSQTDNQPQHF
CDR3 DNA: TGTGCCTGGAGTCAGACAGATAATCAGCCCCAGCATTTT

V gene: TRBV30
D gene: .
J gene: TRBJ2-3
clone size: .
CDR3 protein: CAWSRRSGRDTQYF
CDR3 DNA: TGTGCCTGGAGCAGGAGGTCGGGCAGAGATACGCAGTATTTT

V gene: TRBV6-1
D gene: .
J gene: TRBJ2-3
clone size: .
CDR3 protein: CASSDLGYTDTQYF
CDR3 DNA: TGTGCCAGCAGTGACCTAGGCTACACAGATACGCAGTATTTT

V gene: TRBV9
D gene: .
J gene: TRBJ1-4
clone size: .
CDR3 protein: CASSAKPATNEKLFF
CDR3 DNA: TGTGCCAGCAGCGCTAAACCTGCAACTAATGAAAAACTGTTTTTT

V gene: TRBV10-3
D gene: .
J gene: TRBJ2-3
clone size: .
CDR3 protein: CAISERETPDTQYF
CDR3 DNA: TGTGCCATCAGTGAACGGGAGACGCCAGATACGCAGTATTTT

V gene: TRBV7-3
D gene: .
J gene: TRBJ2-1
clone size: .
CDR3 protein: CASSLSGGKNEQFF
CDR3 DNA: TGTGCCAGCAGCTTATCCGGGGGTAAGAATGAGCAGTTCTTC

V gene: TRBV2
D gene: TRBD2
J gene: TRBJ2-7
clone size: .
CDR3 protein: CASRETSGRASYEQYF
CDR3 DNA: TGTGCCAGCAGGGAGACTAGCGGGAGGGCCTCCTACGAGCAGTACTTC

V gene: TRBV7-2
D gene: TRBD2
J gene: TRBJ2-1
clone size: .
CDR3 protein: CASSSQGGLAGANEQFF
CDR3 DNA: TGTGCCAGCAGCTCCCAAGGAGGACTAGCGGGAGCCAATGAGCAGTTCTTC

V gene: TRBV19
D gene: .
J gene: TRBJ1-5
clone size: .
CDR3 protein: CASSIDPGFSNQPQHF
CDR3 DNA: TGTGCCAGTAGTATAGATCCAGGGTTCAGCAATCAGCCCCAGCATTTT

V gene: TRBV7-8
D gene: .
J gene: TRBJ1-3
clone size: few
CDR3 protein: CASSLDGGRSGNTIYF
CDR3 DNA: TGTGCCAGCAGCTTAGACGGGGGAAGATCTGGAAACACCATATATTTT

V gene: TRBV6-1
D gene: .
J gene: TRBJ1-5
clone size: .
CDR3 protein: CASSESPGGFYQPQHF
CDR3 DNA: TGTGCCAGCAGTGAGTCTCCGGGGGGTTTCTATCAGCCCCAGCATTTT

V gene: TRBV29-1
D gene: TRBD1
J gene: TRBJ2-7
clone size: once
CDR3 protein: CSVETGESYEQYF
CDR3 DNA: TGCAGCGTTGAGACAGGGGAATCCTACGAGCAGTACTTC

V gene: TRBV4-1
D gene: .
J gene: TRBJ1-1
clone size: .
CDR3 protein: CASSPLGPGDTEAFF
CDR3 DNA: TGCGCCAGCAGCCCCTTGGGGCCTGGGGACACTGAAGCTTTCTTT

V gene: TRBV28
D gene: TRBD1
J gene: TRBJ2-1
clone size: few
CDR3 protein: CASSLTTGGGPEQFF
CDR3 DNA: TGTGCCAGCAGTTTAACGACAGGGGGAGGTCCTGAGCAGTTCTTC

V gene: TRBV2
D gene: .
J gene: TRBJ2-7
clone size: .
CDR3 protein: CASGRGGVPHEQYF
CDR3 DNA: TGTGCCTCCGGAAGGGGGGGCGTTCCTCACGAGCAGTACTTC

V gene: TRBV10-3
D gene: .
J gene: TRBJ1-2
clone size: once
CDR3 protein: CAINGGYGYTF
CDR3 DNA: TGTGCCATCAACGGTGGCTATGGCTACACCTTC

V gene: TRBV18
D gene: TRBD1
J gene: TRBJ1-2
clone size: .
CDR3 protein: CASSPDRDGYTF
CDR3 DNA: TGTGCCAGCTCACCCGACAGGGACGGCTACACCTTC

V gene: TRBV4-1
D gene: .
J gene: TRBJ1-3
clone size: .
CDR3 protein: CASSQIREVMNSGSTIYF
CDR3 DNA: TGCGCCAGCAGCCAAATTCGGGAAGTTATGAACTCTGGAAGCACCATATATTTT

V gene: TRBV6-5
D gene: .
J gene: TRBJ2-5
clone size: .
CDR3 protein: CASSYENLETQYF
CDR3 DNA: TGTGCCAGCAGTTACGAGAATCTAGAGACCCAGTACTTC

V gene: TRBV7-2
D gene: .
J gene: TRBJ1-2
clone size: few
CDR3 protein: CASSLRADSTYGYTF
CDR3 DNA: TGTGCCAGCAGTCTTAGAGCGGACTCAACCTATGGCTACACCTTC

V gene: TRBV28
D gene: TRBD1
J gene: TRBJ2-7
clone size: .
CDR3 protein: CASRPPDRVHEQYF
CDR3 DNA: TGTGCCAGCAGACCTCCGGACAGGGTCCACGAGCAGTACTTC

V gene: TRBV27
D gene: TRBD1
J gene: TRBJ2-7
clone size: .
CDR3 protein: CASSSISHRGEEQYF
CDR3 DNA: TGTGCCAGCAGTTCTATATCCCACAGGGGGGAGGAGCAGTACTTC

V gene: TRBV5-4
D gene: .
J gene: TRBJ2-1
clone size: .
CDR3 protein: CASRESYSYNEQFF
CDR3 DNA: TGTGCCAGCAGAGAGAGTTACTCCTACAATGAGCAGTTCTTC

V gene: TRBV9
D gene: .
J gene: TRBJ1-2
clone size: once
CDR3 protein: CASSPLGTGQQSYGYTF
CDR3 DNA: TGTGCCAGCAGCCCATTGGGTACAGGGCAACAATCCTATGGCTACACCTTC

V gene: TRBV19
D gene: .
J gene: TRBJ2-7
clone size: .
CDR3 protein: CASSIPRRDIHEQYF
CDR3 DNA: TGTGCCAGTAGTATTCCCCGGAGGGATATCCACGAGCAGTACTTC

V gene: TRBV6-5
D gene: .
J gene: TRBJ1-1
clone size: few
CDR3 protein: CASNPGGPDEAFF
CDR3 DNA: TGTGCCAGCAATCCCGGGGGGCCGGATGAAGCTTTCTTT

V gene: TRBV5-4
D gene: TRBD2
J gene: TRBJ2-5
clone size: .
CDR3 protein: CASTKPGGQETQYF
CDR3 DNA: TGTGCCAGCACTAAGCCGGGAGGCCAAGAGACCCAGTACTTC

V gene: TRBV28
D gene: .
J gene: TRBJ1-1
clone size: .
CDR3 protein: CASITGGAPNTEAFF
CDR3 DNA: TGTGCCAGCATTACCGGGGGGGCGCCGAACACTGAAGCTTTCTTT

V gene: TRBV6-6
D gene: .
J gene: TRBJ2-1
clone size: .
CDR3 protein: CASSRLVIGEQFF
CDR3 DNA: TGTGCCAGCAGCCGACTAGTCATCGGTGAGCAGTTCTTC

V gene: TRBV28
D gene: TRBD1
J gene: TRBJ1-5
clone size: .
CDR3 protein: CASSSGQGASQPQHF
CDR3 DNA: TGTGCCAGCAGTTCCGGACAGGGGGCTTCTCAGCCCCAGCATTTT